This entry describes one T cell receptor (beta chain). This specimen belongs to a study of CD4 and CD8 cells across lung adenocarcinoma regions. The patients had localized lung adenocarcinoma, a non-small cell subtype. TCRdb ran MiXCR on the PCR reads and lists one entry per CDR3 protein. The table lists roughly 12,000 distinct CDR3 sequences, about 56% of them singletons. Trimming pared 4 bases from V and 13 bases from J, leaving 11 bases between. This CDR3 has 12 residues. Germline values: CDR1 MNHNS, CDR2 SASEGT. The rearrangement joins TRBV6-1 to TRBJ1-6, with D unresolved. The clonotype originates from a female donor with lung adenocarcinoma. The CD4 and CD8 labels of this study may be unreliable. The material sequenced was CD8+ T cells from the margin of a lung tumor. CDR3 DNA sequence: TGTGCCAGCAGTGTCTCTAAAGGGCCCCTCCACTTT. Residues: CASSVSKGPLHF.